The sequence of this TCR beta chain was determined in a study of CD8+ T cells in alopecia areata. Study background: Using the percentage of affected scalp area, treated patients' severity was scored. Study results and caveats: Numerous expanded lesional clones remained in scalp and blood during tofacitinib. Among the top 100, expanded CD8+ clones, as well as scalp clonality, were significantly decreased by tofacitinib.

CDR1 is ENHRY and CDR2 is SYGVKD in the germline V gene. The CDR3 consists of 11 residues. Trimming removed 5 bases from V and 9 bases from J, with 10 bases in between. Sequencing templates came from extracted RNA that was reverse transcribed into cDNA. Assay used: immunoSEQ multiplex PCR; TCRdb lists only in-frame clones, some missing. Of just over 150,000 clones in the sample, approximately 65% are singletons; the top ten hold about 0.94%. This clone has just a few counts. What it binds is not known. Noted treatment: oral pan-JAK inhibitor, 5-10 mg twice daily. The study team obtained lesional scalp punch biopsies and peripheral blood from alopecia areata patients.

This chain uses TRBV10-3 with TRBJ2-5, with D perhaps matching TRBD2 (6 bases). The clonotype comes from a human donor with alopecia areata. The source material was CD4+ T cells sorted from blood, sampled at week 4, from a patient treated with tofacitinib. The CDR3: CAISSSGAQYF. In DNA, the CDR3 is TGTGCCATCAGTAGCTCGGGGGCCCAGTACTTC.